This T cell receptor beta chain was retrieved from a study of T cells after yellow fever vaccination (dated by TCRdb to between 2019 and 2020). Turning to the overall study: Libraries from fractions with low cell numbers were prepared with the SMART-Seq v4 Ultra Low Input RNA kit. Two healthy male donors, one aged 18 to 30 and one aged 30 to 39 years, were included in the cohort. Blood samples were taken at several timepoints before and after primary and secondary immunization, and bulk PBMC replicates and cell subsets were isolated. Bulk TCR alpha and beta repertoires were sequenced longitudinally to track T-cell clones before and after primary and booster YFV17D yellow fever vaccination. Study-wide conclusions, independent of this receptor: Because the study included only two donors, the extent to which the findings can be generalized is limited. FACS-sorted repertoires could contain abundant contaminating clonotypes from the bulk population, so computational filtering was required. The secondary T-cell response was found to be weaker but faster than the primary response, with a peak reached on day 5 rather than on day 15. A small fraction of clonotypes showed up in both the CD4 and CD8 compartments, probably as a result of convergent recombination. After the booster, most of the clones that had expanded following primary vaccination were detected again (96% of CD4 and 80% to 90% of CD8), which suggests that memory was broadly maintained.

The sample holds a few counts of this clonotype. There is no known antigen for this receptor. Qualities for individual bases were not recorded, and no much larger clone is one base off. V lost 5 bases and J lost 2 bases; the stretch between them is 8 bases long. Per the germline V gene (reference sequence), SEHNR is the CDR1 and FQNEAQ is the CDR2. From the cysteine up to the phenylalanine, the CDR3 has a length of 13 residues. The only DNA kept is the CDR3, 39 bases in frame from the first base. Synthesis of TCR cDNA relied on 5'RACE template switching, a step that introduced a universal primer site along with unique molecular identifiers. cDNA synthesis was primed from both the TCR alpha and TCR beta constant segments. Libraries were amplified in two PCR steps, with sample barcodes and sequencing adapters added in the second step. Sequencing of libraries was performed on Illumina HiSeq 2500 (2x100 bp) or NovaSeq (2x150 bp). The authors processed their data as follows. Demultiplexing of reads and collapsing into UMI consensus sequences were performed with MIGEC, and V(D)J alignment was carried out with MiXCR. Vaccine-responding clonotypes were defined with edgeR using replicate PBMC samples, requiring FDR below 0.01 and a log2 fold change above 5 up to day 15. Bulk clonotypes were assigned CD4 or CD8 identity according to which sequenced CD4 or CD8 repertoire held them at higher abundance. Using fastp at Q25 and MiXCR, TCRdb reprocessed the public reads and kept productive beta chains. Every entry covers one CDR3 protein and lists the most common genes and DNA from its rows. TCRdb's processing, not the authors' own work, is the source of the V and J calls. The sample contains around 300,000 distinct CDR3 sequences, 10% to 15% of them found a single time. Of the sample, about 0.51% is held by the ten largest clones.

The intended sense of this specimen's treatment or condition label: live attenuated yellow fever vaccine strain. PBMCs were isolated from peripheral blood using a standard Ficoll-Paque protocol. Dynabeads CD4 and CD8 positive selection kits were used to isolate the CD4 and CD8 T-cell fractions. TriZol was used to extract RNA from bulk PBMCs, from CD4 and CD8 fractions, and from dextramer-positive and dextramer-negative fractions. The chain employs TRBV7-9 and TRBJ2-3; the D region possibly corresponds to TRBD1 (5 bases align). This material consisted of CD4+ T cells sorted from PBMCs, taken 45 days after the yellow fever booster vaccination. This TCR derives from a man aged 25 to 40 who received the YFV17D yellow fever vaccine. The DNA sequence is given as TGTGCCAGCAGCCAGGGTTCCACAGATACGCAGTATTTT. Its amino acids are CASSQGSTDTQYF.